This entry lists 9 T cell receptor beta chains sequenced from one sample in a study of T cells in Graves' hyperthyroidism and ophthalmopathy. Amplified TCR beta CDR3 regions derived from RNA transcripts. RT-PCR in the first round (using the HTBI primer set) targeted the TCR CDR3. MiXCR, applied by TCRdb to the multiplex PCR reads, yields one record per CDR3 protein. The sample comprises a few hundred thousand distinct CDR3 sequences, roughly an eighth of which are singletons, and approximately 35% rests with the top ten. Specimen: blood. These receptors came from a woman aged 40 to 50 with Graves' ophthalmopathy.

This clonotype was seen repeatedly, ten times or more. The chain couples TRBV6-6 to TRBJ2-7, with D maybe TRBD2 (6 bases). V was trimmed by 1 base and J by 7 bases, leaving 11 bases between them. Germline V gives CDR1 MNHNY, CDR2 SVGAGI (reference sequence). The CDR3 runs 13 residues. DNA of the CDR3: TGTGCCAGCAGTTACTACCGGGAGACGGAGCAGTACTTC. Its translation: CASSYYRETEQYF.

This clonotype was observed many times. The chain is built from TRBV12-3 or TRBV12-4 and TRBJ2-3; TRBD2 matches 14 bases. The CDR3 length is 19 residues. The V gene end was trimmed by 8 bases and the J gene end by 5 bases; junction bases not matched to a gene: 18. The CDR3 DNA reads as TGTGCCAGCCGCCCCGGGACTAGCGGGGGTCGGGCAGGGAGAGATACGCAGTATTTT. Translated: CASRPGTSGGRAGRDTQYF.

This clonotype was counted ten times or more. V and J are TRBV20-1 and TRBJ2-7; TRBD2 matches 7 bases. Germline CDR1 reads DFQATT; CDR2 reads SNEGSKA (reference sequence). This CDR3 is 15 amino acids long. J lost 2 bases, V lost 0 bases, and 7 bases had no gene match. The chain's CDR3 is CSARDRASGTYEQYF. CDR3 DNA: TGCAGTGCTAGAGATCGGGCTAGCGGAACCTACGAGCAGTACTTC.

This clonotype was seen a handful of times. This chain connects TRBV19 to TRBJ2-2, with a tentative D call TRBD1 (5 bases). Germline V gene data show CDR1 as LNHDA and CDR2 as SQIVND (reference sequence). The CDR3 extends over 15 amino acids. The V and J ends lost 6 bases and 5 bases respectively, with 16 bases between them. This CDR3 is CASSYLQGGTGELFF. The CDR3 nucleotides are TGTGCCAGTAGCTATCTGCAGGGTGGAACCGGGGAGCTGTTTTTT.

This clonotype has ten or more counts. J is TRBJ1-5 and V is TRBV6-1, with 9 positions matching TRBD1. The CDR3 runs to 14 residues. With V trimmed by 5 bases and J by 10 bases, 9 bases remained unmatched. CDR1 and CDR2 (germline): MNHNS, SASEGT. Written as DNA, the CDR3 is TGTGCCAGCAGTCTGGGACAGGGCTGGATTCCCCAGCATTTT. This translates into CASSLGQGWIPQHF.

CDR3 sequence: CASNRGGTEAFF. In DNA, the CDR3 is TGTGCCAGCAACAGGGGGGGGACTGAAGCTTTCTTT. The chain has TRBV7-9 and TRBJ1-1; 8 positions agree with TRBD1. The J segment lost 5 bases and the V segment lost 7 bases, leaving 3 bases of the junction unmatched. The CDR3 runs to 12 residues. CDR1 is SEHNR, CDR2 FQNEAQ, per germline (reference sequence).

There are many counts of this clonotype. The chain couples TRBV12-3 or TRBV12-4 to TRBJ1-1; TRBD1 might be the D (6 bases). The V end lost 6 bases, the J end lost 7 bases, and 9 bases lay between the germline ends. This CDR3 is 11 amino acids long. This CDR3 reads CASRVRGEAFF. The DNA of the CDR3 is TGTGCCAGCAGAGTCAGGGGTGAAGCTTTCTTT.

There are many counts of this clonotype. The V call is TRBV7-2, the J call TRBJ2-5, with 9 bases that match TRBD1. The germline gives CDR1 SGHTA, CDR2 FQGNSA. The CDR3 totals 18 residues. V lost 5 bases and J lost 4; bases outside the gene matches: 17. Here the CDR3 DNA reads TGTGCCAGCAGCCCAATCGACCCCCTAACAGGGGGCGCAGAGACCCAGTACTTC. Its protein is CASSPIDPLTGGAETQYF. The full variable domain, with the rest looked up from reference TRBV7-2 and TRBJ2-5, is GAGVSQSPSNKVTEKGKDVELRCDPISGHTALYWYRQSLGQGLEFLIYFQGNSAPDKSGLPSDRFSAERTGGSVSTLTIQRTQQEDSAVYLCASSPIDPLTGGAETQYFGPGTRLLVL.

There are many counts of this clonotype. This rearrangement joins TRBV7-2 to TRBJ2-2; D gene unclear. The ends were cut back, 3 bases at V and 4 bases at J, with 9 bases in the middle. Germline V lookup: CDR1 SGHTA, CDR2 FQGNSA. This CDR3 has 14 amino acids. CDR3 loop: CASSFGGSTGELFF. Written as DNA, the CDR3 is TGTGCCAGCAGCTTTGGCGGAAGCACCGGGGAGCTGTTTTTT.